This is a list of T cell receptor beta chains from one sample in a study of T cell clones after liver transplantation. This table comes from immunoSEQ multiplex PCR, and its TCRdb copy is limited to in-frame clones, with some not included. The sample has about 78,000 clones, about four fifths seen once. The sequences come from CD4+ T cells from blood, collected before liver transplant. The source is a human donor who received a liver transplant. Each CDR3 is given with its conserved first and last residue. The D gene is left open where the match is weak. Clone size is shown for a subset of rows, as once, few, many or a class of expanded clone.

d_gene: TRBD2
v_gene: TRBV7-2
j_gene: TRBJ2-7
abundance: NA
CDR3nt: TGTGCCAGCAGCCATACCGGGACTAGCGGGAGCTTCAACGAGCAGTACTTC
CDR3aa: CASSHTGTSGSFNEQYF

d_gene: NA
v_gene: TRBV6-5
j_gene: TRBJ1-2
abundance: few
CDR3nt: TGTGCCAGCAGCCTGGCAGGGGAACGTGGCTACACCTTC
CDR3aa: CASSLAGERGYTF

d_gene: TRBD2
v_gene: TRBV11-3
j_gene: TRBJ2-3
abundance: once
CDR3nt: TGTGCCAGCAGCACCCGACTAGCGGGAGCGACAGATACGCAGTATTTT
CDR3aa: CASSTRLAGATDTQYF

d_gene: NA
v_gene: TRBV29-1
j_gene: TRBJ1-4
abundance: NA
CDR3nt: TGCAGCGCCGCCGGGAGTAGGAATGAAAAACTGTTTTTT
CDR3aa: CSAAGSRNEKLFF

d_gene: NA
v_gene: TRBV18
j_gene: TRBJ1-1
abundance: NA
CDR3nt: TGTGCCAGCTTATATGACAGCCTAAACACTGAAGCTTTCTTT
CDR3aa: CASLYDSLNTEAFF

d_gene: NA
v_gene: TRBV27
j_gene: TRBJ2-5
abundance: NA
CDR3nt: TGTGCCAGCAGTAGGGGGACCACGAGAGAGACCCAGTACTTC
CDR3aa: CASSRGTTRETQYF

d_gene: TRBD1
v_gene: TRBV28
j_gene: TRBJ2-3
abundance: NA
CDR3nt: TGTGCCAGCAGTTTACAGGGGGCTACCACCACAGATACGCAGTATTTT
CDR3aa: CASSLQGATTTDTQYF

d_gene: NA
v_gene: TRBV6-5
j_gene: TRBJ1-1
abundance: NA
CDR3nt: TGTGCCAGCAGTTACCGCCAGGGGACTGAAGCTTTCTTT
CDR3aa: CASSYRQGTEAFF

d_gene: NA
v_gene: TRBV13
j_gene: TRBJ2-2
abundance: few
CDR3nt: TGTGCCAGCAGCTCTAGGAGGAACACCGGGGAGCTGTTTTTT
CDR3aa: CASSSRRNTGELFF

d_gene: NA
v_gene: TRBV28
j_gene: TRBJ1-1
abundance: NA
CDR3nt: TGTGCCAGCAGATTACAGGTCACTGAAGCTTTCTTT
CDR3aa: CASRLQVTEAFF

d_gene: TRBD1
v_gene: TRBV18
j_gene: TRBJ1-1
abundance: NA
CDR3nt: TGTGCCAGCTCACCAAGTATAAAACAGGGGTCGGGCACTGAAGCTTTCTTT
CDR3aa: CASSPSIKQGSGTEAFF

d_gene: TRBD1
v_gene: TRBV28
j_gene: TRBJ1-5
abundance: NA
CDR3nt: TGTGCCAGCAGTTTATCAGGGGGGTCCAATCAGCCCCAGCATTTT
CDR3aa: CASSLSGGSNQPQHF

d_gene: NA
v_gene: TRBV7-8
j_gene: TRBJ1-2
abundance: NA
CDR3nt: TGTGCCAGCAGCTCCCCCATCGCGGGGGGTGGCTACACCTTC
CDR3aa: CASSSPIAGGGYTF

d_gene: TRBD2
v_gene: TRBV7-9
j_gene: TRBJ2-1
abundance: NA
CDR3nt: TGTGCCAGCAGCTTAAAAGCGGGAGGCTCCTACAATGAGCAGTTCTTC
CDR3aa: CASSLKAGGSYNEQFF